The 6 T cell receptor beta chains reported below all come from one sample, sequenced in a study of blood T cell repertoires in COVID-19. Profiling relied on immunoSEQ multiplex PCR, and the TCRdb table lists in-frame clones only, not all of them. Here the sample spans some 150,000 clones, more than 70% being singletons. The sample was PBMCs or T cells enriched from blood (not recorded which). These TCRs come from a woman between 50 and 59 years old in a cohort exposed to, infected with or recovered from COVID-19 (not recorded which).

The rearrangement joins TRBV28 to TRBJ1-5; D is undetermined. The germline V gene encodes CDR1 MDHEN and CDR2 SYDVKM. V lost 1 base, J lost 11 bases, and 21 bases lay in between. This CDR3 comprises 16 residues. The CDR3 nucleotides are TGTGCCAGCAGTTTATTCGGGGATATTCTTCGTGGGTCCCAGCATTTT. Translating it yields CASSLFGDILRGSQHF.

V is TRBV19 and J is TRBJ1-4; 8 bases are a match to TRBD1. Germline V lookup: CDR1 LNHDA, CDR2 SQIVND (reference sequence). CDR3 length: 15 residues. After removal of 6 bases from V and 3 bases from J, the junction contained 6 bases not matched to a gene. CDR3 in DNA: TGTGCCAGTAGCACCCAGGGGGCGGCTAATGAAAAACTGTTTTTT. Its protein product is CASSTQGAANEKLFF.

The chain employs TRBV6-1 and TRBJ1-2, with 9 nucleotides matching TRBD1. Unmatched junction bases numbered 12, after V lost 3 bases and J lost 7 bases. This CDR3 has 16 residues. Per the germline V gene, CDR1 is MNHNS and CDR2 is SASEGT. The CDR3 nucleotides are TGTGCCAGCAGTGATGTGGGACAGGGAGCCCTTGGTGGCTACACCTTC. Its translation is CASSDVGQGALGGYTF.

The gene calls are TRBV10-1 and TRBJ2-4, with 10 bases fitting TRBD1. The CDR3 runs 15 residues. The V gene end was trimmed by 11 bases and the J gene end by 7 bases; junction bases not matched to a gene: 14. Germline CDR1 and CDR2: WNHNN and SYGVQD (reference sequence). Here the CDR3 DNA reads TGCGCCGTACGGGGTCCGACAGGGGGCATGAACATTCAGTACTTC. As protein: CAVRGPTGGMNIQYF.

The chain employs TRBV5-1 and TRBJ2-5; TRBD2 is a possible D gene (6 bases). V dropped 4 bases and J dropped 0 bases, with 16 bases sitting between them. Germline CDR1 and CDR2: SGHRS and YFSETQ. There are 16 residues in the CDR3. Here the CDR3 reads CASSPTFGTYQETQYF. CDR3 DNA: TGCGCCAGCAGCCCGACATTCGGGACTTACCAAGAGACCCAGTACTTC.

This chain joins TRBV4-3 and TRBJ2-7, with D perhaps TRBD1 (6 bases). This CDR3 contains 17 residues. Trimming removed 0 bases at V and 0 bases at J, with 15 bases between. Germline V gives CDR1 LGHNA, CDR2 YSLEER. CDR3 in amino acids: CASSQDLAGASSYEQYF. CDR3 bases: TGCGCCAGCAGCCAAGATCTTGCAGGGGCCAGCTCCTACGAGCAGTACTTC.